The present T cell receptor (beta chain) was sequenced within a study of T cell responses to AZD1222 COVID-19 vaccine. Study results and limitations: Only five to seven individuals given AZD1222 were seropositive at baseline. Donors, mostly white British, included more females; clonal diversity was possibly underestimated. Spike-specific TCR depth and breadth grew after two AZD1222 doses.

Sequenced by immunoSEQ multiplex PCR; TCRdb stores in-frame clones only, minus some. The top ten clones hold 1.5% to 2% of a sample with roughly 120,000 clones, 88% of them seen once. Trimming pared 4 bases from V and 6 bases from J, leaving 12 bases between. This CDR3 spans 14 amino acids. The germline gives CDR1 LGHDT, CDR2 YNNKEL (reference sequence). With respect to this clone: What it binds is unknown.

The rearrangement uses TRBV3-1 (or the pseudogene TRBV3-2) and TRBJ1-4, with D unclear. The starting material was peripheral blood, obtained on day 0 of AZD1222 vaccination. The clonotype was recovered from an adult in good health. CDR3 sequence (DNA): TGTGCCAGCAGCCCGAAGTTTCGGGATGAAAAACTGTTTTTT. Translation gives CASSPKFRDEKLFF.